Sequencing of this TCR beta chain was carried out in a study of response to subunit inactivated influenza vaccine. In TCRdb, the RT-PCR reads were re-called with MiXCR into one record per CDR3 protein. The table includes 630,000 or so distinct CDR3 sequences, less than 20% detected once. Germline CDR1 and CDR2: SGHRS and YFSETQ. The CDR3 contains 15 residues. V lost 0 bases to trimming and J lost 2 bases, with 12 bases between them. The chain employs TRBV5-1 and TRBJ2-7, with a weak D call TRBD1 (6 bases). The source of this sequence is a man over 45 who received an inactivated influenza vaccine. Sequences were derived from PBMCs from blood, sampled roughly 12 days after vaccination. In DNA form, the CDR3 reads TGCGCCAGCAGCTTGGAATTAGGGGGAACCTACGAGCAGTACTTC. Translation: CASSLELGGTYEQYF.